This T cell receptor beta chain was sequenced in a study of blood T cell repertoires in COVID-19. Study-level information: The United States, Italy and Spain provided the acute and convalescent COVID-19 samples.

Seattle's enrolled individuals joined amid active infection and were then monitored longitudinally. Authors' processing steps: By means of reference gene primer amplification, nucleated cell counts were estimated. Using immunoSEQ multiplex PCR, the repertoire was profiled, and TCRdb retains in-frame clones only, with some absent. The V and J calls and the clone size are those of that table, but D and trimming were determined from the DNA. The repertoire holds approximately 390,000 clones, around 87% seen once, with 2% to 2.5% in the top ten. The CDR3 loop spans 15 amino acids. Germline CDR1 reads KGHSH; CDR2 reads LQKENI. The V segment lost 5 bases and the J segment 4 bases; nucleotides outside the gene matches: 5.

The receptor was derived from a woman aged 55-69 years with COVID-19, enrolled during active disease. The chain has TRBV18 and TRBJ2-3; 11 bases agree with TRBD1. The specimen sequenced was peripheral blood. The CDR3 DNA sequence: TGTGCCAGCTCATCGGACAGGGGGCATGCAGATACGCAGTATTTT. Its translation: CASSSDRGHADTQYF.